This TCR beta chain was identified during a study of human T cells and chemical hapten exposure. About the study: A 2 cm by 2 cm inner upper arm patch received 2% DPC for sensitization.

Time point given: patch test 1, 2 weeks after DPC sensitization. Treatment reported: therapeutic diphenylcyclopropenone sensitization with weekly scalp DPC. The trim removed 8 bases at V and 3 bases at J, leaving 6 bases unmatched. Germline-derived CDR1 and CDR2 are MNHEY and SVGEGT. This CDR3 spans 13 amino acids. This clonotype has ten or more counts. One entry per CDR3 protein results from TCRdb running MiXCR on the RACE reads. The sample lists approximately 400,000 distinct CDR3 sequences; more than 4.5% were seen once. This TCR derives from a woman in her 50s with alopecia areata. Some clones in this sample may be carry-over from other donors' samples. The sample here was whole blood, taken in connection with sensitization to the hapten diphenylcyclopropenone (DPC). The genes are TRBV6-2 or TRBV6-3 and TRBJ2-7; TRBD1 matches at 8 bases. DNA for the CDR3: TGTGCCAGCGCCTCAGGACAGGGCTACGAGCAGTACTTC. Translated, it gives CASASGQGYEQYF.